The entry that follows covers one T cell receptor beta chain sequence. Its antigen remains unidentified. The data originate from a study of shared clonotypes between healthy human individuals. About the research overall: CD4 naive cells filled three plates per donor, CD4 memory three, CD8 naive two and CD8 memory one. Study outcomes and limitations: Some naive CD4 clonotypes, around 4.9%, turned up in common across a few donors. Non-shared clonotypes had lower generation probabilities than clonotypes shared by all four sorted-subset donors.

Assay: immunoSEQ multiplex PCR; the TCRdb copy retains only in-frame clones and omits some. The profile shows 2.5 million or so clones, just over 90% of them singletons. This receptor was taken from a man in his late teens or twenties in good health. Sample: naive CD4+ T cells sorted from blood. Subset reported: CD45RA+ positively selected.

CDR3 coding DNA: TGTGCCAGCAGTGAATCAGGGAACACAGATACGCAGTATTTT. Protein product: CASSESGNTDTQYF. The gene calls are TRBV6-1 and TRBJ2-3, with a tentative D call TRBD1 (5 bases). The CDR3 covers 14 residues. Trimming took off 2 bases at V and 2 bases at J, with 8 bases between the two ends. The V gene's germline CDR1 is MNHNS and CDR2 SASEGT.